This entry lists 16 T cell receptor beta chains sequenced from one sample in a study of control samples from healthy donors and cancer patients. Profiling relied on immunoSEQ multiplex PCR, and the TCRdb table lists in-frame clones only, not all of them. The sample contains around 79,000 clones, more than 85% of which appear only once. The sample consisted of PBMCs. Receptors originate from a woman aged 35 to 49 with lung cancer.

This CDR3 is CASSFGEFTPTDTIYF. The CDR3 nucleotides are TGTGCCAGCAGCTTCGGAGAGTTTACTCCTACGGACACCATATATTTT. The gene calls are TRBV5-4 and TRBJ1-3; D ambiguous. The germline gives CDR1 SGHNT, CDR2 YYREEE (reference sequence). This CDR3 spans 16 amino acids. Trimming cost V 2 bases and J 8 bases, with 20 bases left between them.

The chain couples TRBV13 to TRBJ1-6, with TRBD1 identical over 7 bases. In germline, CDR1 is PRHDT, CDR2 FYEKMQ (reference sequence). J gave up 0 bases and V 4 bases, and 9 bases lay outside the gene matches. The CDR3 sequence is 18 residues long. The CDR3, as DNA: TGTGCCAGCAGCTATAGACAGGGTGGGAGCTCCTATAATTCACCCCTCCACTTT. As protein: CASSYRQGGSSYNSPLHF.

The chain employs TRBV19 and TRBJ2-7; TRBD1 matches at 7 bases. The CDR3 is 14 residues long. Germline CDR1 LNHDA, CDR2 SQIVND (reference sequence). J gave up 3 bases and V 1 base, and 3 bases lay outside the gene matches. CDR3 nucleotides: TGTGCCAGTAGTATAGGACAGGGAATCTACGAGCAGTACTTC. The encoded protein is CASSIGQGIYEQYF.

This clone was picked up a small number of times. V usage is TRBV5-1 and J usage is TRBJ1-1; D gene unclear. Germline V gene data show CDR1 as SGHRS and CDR2 as YFSETQ. Deletions cut 0 bases from V and 4 bases from J, with 13 bases between. The length of the CDR3 is 15 residues. This CDR3 reads CASSLEAAGSTEAFF. Here the CDR3 DNA reads TGCGCCAGCAGCTTGGAGGCCGCCGGGTCCACTGAAGCTTTCTTT.

This chain links TRBV11-3 with TRBJ1-6; TRBD1 might be the D (6 bases). The CDR3 spans 16 residues. Germline V gene sequence: CDR1 SGHNT, CDR2 YENEEA. The V and J ends lost 4 bases and 10 bases respectively, with 20 bases between them. CDR3 DNA: TGTGCCAGCAGCTGGGACCAGGGTGGGAGGGGGTCACCCCTCCACTTT. Its translation is CASSWDQGGRGSPLHF. The full variable domain, with the rest looked up from reference TRBV11-3 and TRBJ1-6, is EAGVVQSPRYKIIEKKQPVAFWCNPISGHNTLYWYLQNLGQGPELLIRYENEEAVDDSQLPKDRFSAERLKGVDSTLKIQPAELGDSAVYLCASSWDQGGRGSPLHFGNGTRLTVT.

V and J are TRBV5-1 and TRBJ1-2; D ambiguous. CDR1 and CDR2 (germline): SGHRS, YFSETQ. The V and J ends lost 4 bases and 7 bases respectively, with 11 bases between them. The CDR3 runs to 12 residues. CDR3 DNA: TGCGCCAGCAGCCCGGACGGGTCTGGCTACACCTTC. Residues: CASSPDGSGYTF.

This chain links TRBV11-3 with TRBJ2-5; D may be TRBD2 (7 bases). Germline CDR1 and CDR2: SGHNT and YENEEA. The ends were cut back, 5 bases at V and 4 bases at J, with 20 bases in the middle. The CDR3 loop spans 16 amino acids. The CDR3 region is CASSGRRGASGETQYF. CDR3 nucleotide sequence: TGTGCCAGCAGCGGCCGACGGGGGGCTTCAGGAGAGACCCAGTACTTC.

The table lists this clone with a count of one. V is TRBV6-6 and J is TRBJ2-7; D is undetermined. Trimming left V 0 bases short and J 0 bases short, with 12 bases between. CDR1 and CDR2 (germline): MNHNY, SVGAGI (reference sequence). The CDR3 extends over 16 amino acids. CDR3 in DNA: TGTGCCAGCAGTTACTCGTCTCCCCTTAACTCCTACGAGCAGTACTTC. It specifies CASSYSSPLNSYEQYF.

The rearrangement links TRBV7-2 to TRBJ2-7; D may be TRBD2 (5 bases). This CDR3 has 14 amino acids. V lost 1 base to trimming and J lost 0 bases, with 7 bases between them. Germline assignment: CDR1 SGHTA and CDR2 FQGNSA. The CDR3 DNA follows: TGTGCCAGCAGCTTAGGTCGGGGCTCCTACGAGCAGTACTTC. Translation gives CASSLGRGSYEQYF.

The chain is built from TRBV19 and TRBJ2-3; 10 bases agree with TRBD2. Germline CDR1 is LNHDA and CDR2 is SQIVND (reference sequence). This CDR3 spans 16 amino acids. V shed 5 bases, J shed 4 bases, and the junction held 9 bases outside the gene matches. CDR3 region: CASSSQRGGLADTQYF. The CDR3 DNA is TGTGCCAGTAGTTCTCAGCGGGGGGGCCTGGCAGATACGCAGTATTTT.

The chain joins TRBV24-1 to TRBJ1-2, with 9 bases matching TRBD1. V lost 4 bases to trimming and J lost 6 bases; unmatched junction nucleotides: 8. CDR1 KGHDR and CDR2 SFDVKD come from the germline V gene. CDR3 size: 15 residues. CDR3 nucleotides: TGTGCCACCAGTGAAGCAAAACAGGGGGCCGATGGCTACACCTTC. It specifies CATSEAKQGADGYTF.

This rearrangement joins TRBV6-1 to TRBJ2-1, with D unclear. Germline CDR1 MNHNS, CDR2 SASEGT. The CDR3 has 16 amino acids. With 4 bases removed from V and 5 bases from J, the gap between germline ends came to 18 bases. CDR3 protein: CASSGMAIRAHNEQFF. CDR3 nucleotides: TGTGCCAGCAGTGGAATGGCGATCCGAGCCCACAATGAGCAGTTCTTC.

V and J are TRBV6-1 and TRBJ1-1; TRBD1 is a possible D gene (5 bases). V was cut by 1 base and J by 7 bases, with 16 bases left in between. The germline V gene has CDR1 MNHNS and CDR2 SASEGT. The CDR3 length is 15 residues. CDR3 coding DNA: TGTGCCAGCAGTGAAGATTGGGTAGGGACGGGTGAAGCTTTCTTT. Protein sequence: CASSEDWVGTGEAFF.

The chain joins TRBV18 to TRBJ2-7; D assignment may be TRBD1 or TRBD2 (5 bases each). The CDR3 is 13 residues long. In germline, CDR1 is KGHSH, CDR2 LQKENI. V lost 3 bases and J 3 bases, leaving 9 bases between the germline ends. CDR3 DNA sequence: TGTGCCAGCTCACCGGGTGGGGGCTACGAGCAGTACTTC. Translation gives CASSPGGGYEQYF.

This sequence joins TRBV4-1 and TRBJ1-2; D is unresolved. Germline V CDR1 and CDR2: MGHRA, YSYEKL. The CDR3 has 18 residues. The V and J ends lost 0 bases and 1 base respectively, with 18 bases between them. The DNA of the CDR3 is TGCGCCAGCAGCCAAGATAAGGGAGGCAACTCCCGTAACTATGGCTACACCTTC. This sequence encodes CASSQDKGGNSRNYGYTF.

The chain recombines TRBV18 with TRBJ2-7; TRBD2 is a possible D gene (5 bases). V lost 4 bases to trimming and J lost 4 bases, with 11 bases between them. The CDR3 runs 13 residues. The germline V gene has CDR1 KGHSH and CDR2 LQKENI. The CDR3 sequence: CASSQGGPYEQYF. Written as DNA, the CDR3 is TGTGCCAGCTCACAAGGAGGACCTTACGAGCAGTACTTC.